The 24 T cell receptor beta chains reported below all come from one sample, sequenced in a study of blood T cell repertoires in COVID-19. The protocol was immunoSEQ multiplex PCR, while the TCRdb copy is restricted to in-frame clones and leaves out a portion. The sample contains a few hundred thousand clones, under 90% of which appear only once. Source material: peripheral blood. The source is a woman aged 18 to 35 with acute or convalescent COVID-19.

CDR3 loop: CASSRIGKLTGYEQFF. The CDR3 DNA sequence: TGTGCCAGCAGCAGAATAGGGAAGCTGACGGGGTATGAGCAGTTCTTC. The chain joins TRBV7-9 to TRBJ2-1; TRBD2 is a possible D gene (5 bases). V lost 5 bases and J 8 bases, leaving 22 bases between the germline ends. This CDR3 is built from 16 residues. CDR1 and CDR2 (germline): SEHNR, FQNEAQ (reference sequence). The variable domain in full, completed from reference TRBV7-9 and TRBJ2-1, reads DTGVSQNPRHKITKRGQNVTFRCDPISEHNRLYWYRQTLGQGPEFLTYFQNEAQLEKSRLLSDRFSAERPKGSFSTLEIQRTEQGDSAMYLCASSRIGKLTGYEQFFGPGTRLTVL.

The chain uses TRBV28 and TRBJ1-5, with 10 bases fitting TRBD1. Germline V gives CDR1 MDHEN, CDR2 SYDVKM. The CDR3 sequence is 15 residues long. With 5 bases clipped from V and 7 bases from J, the junction kept 8 bases outside the gene matches. The CDR3 sequence is CASSVLGQGGQPQHF. For the CDR3, the DNA is TGTGCCAGCAGTGTCCTCGGACAGGGGGGACAGCCCCAGCATTTT.

The J gene is TRBJ2-2, the V gene TRBV7-8; a weak D match, TRBD1 (5 bases). There are 15 residues in the CDR3. V dropped 4 bases and J dropped 0 bases, with 9 bases sitting between them. The germline gives CDR1 SGHVS, CDR2 FQNEAQ. CDR3 residues: CASSYRRTNTGELFF. CDR3 bases: TGTGCCAGCAGCTACAGGAGAACGAACACCGGGGAGCTGTTTTTT.

The V call is TRBV7-9, the J call TRBJ1-1; D is uncertain. This CDR3 is built from 13 residues. V lost 4 bases to trimming and J lost 5 bases, with 11 bases between them. Germline lookup yields CDR1 SEHNR and CDR2 FQNEAQ (reference sequence). The CDR3 DNA reads TGTGCCAGCAGCTCAGAAGGGAGAACTGAAGCTTTCTTT. It translates to CASSSEGRTEAFF.

The genes are TRBV18 and TRBJ1-3; TRBD1 might be the D (5 bases). The CDR3 length is 16 residues. The V gene lost 0 bases and the J gene lost 2 bases, with 11 bases spanning the gap. Germline-derived CDR1 and CDR2 are KGHSH and LQKENI. In DNA, the CDR3 is TGTGCCAGCTCACCACCCTGGGCAGGGCCTGGAAACACCATATATTTT. This encodes CASSPPWAGPGNTIYF.

This clone has just a few counts. The J gene is TRBJ2-1, the V gene TRBV19, with 7 bases fitting TRBD2. Germline loops: CDR1 LNHDA, CDR2 SQIVND (reference sequence). The V and J ends lost 4 bases and 1 base, in that order; junction bases with no gene match: 19. This CDR3 is 20 amino acids long. Written as DNA, the CDR3 is TGTGCCAGTAGTACCCACGGAAAGGGCGGGAGTTTATCGTCCTACAATGAGCAGTTCTTC. Translated: CASSTHGKGGSLSSYNEQFF.

The chain carries TRBV27 and TRBJ2-7, with 8 bases lining up with TRBD1. Germline loops: CDR1 MNHEY, CDR2 SMNVEV (reference sequence). V was pared by 5 bases and J by 0 bases, with 18 bases of the junction left unmatched. The CDR3 runs 19 residues. The CDR3 DNA reads TGTGCCAGCAGTCCGATCCGGGACAGGAAAAGTCGTCCCTCCTACGAGCAGTACTTC. Residues: CASSPIRDRKSRPSYEQYF.

The chain recombines TRBV6-5 with TRBJ2-7; 9 positions agree with TRBD1. V lost 4 bases and J lost 3; bases outside the gene matches: 4. Germline-derived CDR1 and CDR2 are MNHEY and SVGAGI. The CDR3 is 14 residues long. CDR3: CASSWGQGGYEQYF. CDR3 in DNA: TGTGCCAGCAGTTGGGGACAGGGAGGCTACGAGCAGTACTTC.

This clone was seen once. The J gene is TRBJ2-1, the V gene TRBV27, with D perhaps matching TRBD2 (7 bases). Trimming pared 7 bases from V and 9 bases from J, leaving 22 bases between. The CDR3 runs 15 residues. Germline CDR1 and CDR2: MNHEY and SMNVEV (reference sequence). Here the CDR3 reads CASNWDYGVGGEQFF. CDR3 DNA sequence: TGTGCCAGCAATTGGGACTATGGGGTAGGGGGTGAGCAGTTCTTC.

The V and J genes are TRBV7-2 and TRBJ2-7; 16 bases match TRBD2. The CDR3 sequence is 18 residues long. Germline CDR1 reads SGHTA; CDR2 reads FQGNSA. V trimming: 8 bases; J trimming: 5 bases; junction bases outside the gene matches: 15. CDR3 protein: CASSIPPVGTSGRDEQYF. The CDR3 DNA sequence: TGTGCCAGCTCCATTCCCCCCGTCGGGACTAGCGGGAGGGACGAGCAGTACTTC.

The chain couples TRBV5-1 to TRBJ1-1; TRBD1 agrees at 9 bases. V was pared by 0 bases and J by 6 bases, with 3 bases of the junction left unmatched. This CDR3 contains 14 residues. Per the germline V gene, CDR1 is SGHRS and CDR2 is YFSETQ. For the CDR3, the DNA is TGCGCCAGCAGCTTGGGGACAGGGGTGGCTGAAGCTTTCTTT. Its translation is CASSLGTGVAEAFF.

V usage is TRBV27 and J usage is TRBJ2-5; 9 bases are shared with TRBD1. Germline trimming cut 5 bases from V and 5 bases from J; bases unmatched to any gene: 6. Germline CDR1 MNHEY, CDR2 SMNVEV (reference sequence). The CDR3 has 14 amino acids. CDR3 residues: CASSLQGAWETQYF. Written as DNA, the CDR3 is TGTGCCAGCAGTCTACAGGGGGCCTGGGAGACCCAGTACTTC.

The chain links TRBV28 to TRBJ2-7; TRBD2 is a possible D gene (5 bases). CDR1 is MDHEN, CDR2 SYDVKM, per germline. V gave up 3 bases and J gave up 3 bases, with 12 bases separating them. This CDR3 region has 14 residues. The CDR3 loop reads CASSLNPAGYEQYF. For the CDR3, the DNA is TGTGCCAGCAGTTTGAACCCCGCGGGCTACGAGCAGTACTTC.

The table lists this clone with a few counts. CDR3 nucleotides: TGCGCCAGCAGCCAAGATCTGGCGGCAGGGGGAAATGAAAAACTGTTTTTT. Translating it yields CASSQDLAAGGNEKLFF. The chain joins TRBV4-3 to TRBJ1-4; 7 bases are a match to TRBD1. Trimming removed 0 bases from V and 5 bases from J; junction bases left unmatched: 9. Germline V gene data show CDR1 as LGHNA and CDR2 as YSLEER. This CDR3 is 17 amino acids long.

V is TRBV5-4 and J is TRBJ1-2, with D tentatively TRBD1 (6 bases). The ends were cut back, 6 bases at V and 3 bases at J, with 12 bases in the middle. This CDR3 has 13 residues. From germline, CDR1 is SGHNT and CDR2 YYREEE (reference sequence). The CDR3 sequence is CASIGTKDYGYTF. The CDR3 bases are TGTGCCAGCATCGGGACAAAGGACTATGGCTACACCTTC.

This clone was detected once. The chain joins TRBV6-6 to TRBJ1-2, with D uncertain. V was shortened by 2 bases and J by 4 bases, with 11 bases between the two germline ends. CDR3 size: 14 residues. The germline gives CDR1 MNHNY, CDR2 SVGAGI (reference sequence). This CDR3 reads CASSYEFEIYGYTF. The DNA for the CDR3 is TGTGCCAGCAGTTACGAGTTTGAGATCTATGGCTACACCTTC.

This rearrangement joins TRBV15 to TRBJ1-2; 7 bases align to TRBD1. CDR1 and CDR2 (germline): LNHNV, YYDKDF (reference sequence). The J segment lost 4 bases and the V segment lost 7 bases, leaving 18 bases of the junction unmatched. The CDR3 has 17 amino acids. The CDR3 coding sequence is TGTGCCACCAACCCTACTGGGGTAAACAGGGGAGTCTATGGCTACACCTTC. Protein product: CATNPTGVNRGVYGYTF.

The rearrangement uses TRBV5-1 and TRBJ2-3; 9 nucleotides match TRBD1. V gave up 2 bases and J gave up 1 base; unmatched junction bases: 2. Germline loops: CDR1 SGHRS, CDR2 YFSETQ. The CDR3 has 15 amino acids. CDR3 protein: CASSFWDRGTDTQYF. The CDR3 bases are TGCGCCAGCAGCTTTTGGGACAGGGGCACAGATACGCAGTATTTT. Variable domain in full (rest from reference TRBV5-1 and TRBJ2-3): KAGVTQTPRYLIKTRGQQVTLSCSPISGHRSVSWYQQTPGQGLQFLFEYFSETQRNKGNFPGRFSGRQFSNSRSEMNVSTLELGDSALYLCASSFWDRGTDTQYFGPGTRLTVL.

V gene TRBV28 combines with J gene TRBJ2-7, with D possibly being TRBD1 (5 bases). The CDR3 totals 14 residues. CDR1 is MDHEN and CDR2 is SYDVKM in the germline V gene. Trimming left V 6 bases short and J 2 bases short, with 14 bases between. CDR3 sequence (DNA): TGTGCCAGCAGGATTGGAAAGGGGACCTACGAGCAGTACTTC. It is translated as CASRIGKGTYEQYF.

The V call is TRBV15, the J call TRBJ2-3, with 14 bases identical to TRBD2. This CDR3 is built from 19 residues. Looked up from germline, CDR1 is LNHNV and CDR2 is YYDKDF (reference sequence). The J segment lost 1 base and the V segment lost 2 bases, leaving 8 bases of the junction unmatched. CDR3: CATSRNGTSGSPRTDTQYF. CDR3 nucleotides: TGTGCCACCAGCAGAAACGGGACTAGCGGGAGTCCTCGCACAGATACGCAGTATTTT.

The J gene is TRBJ1-5, the V gene TRBV6-2 or TRBV6-3; TRBD1 is a possible D gene (6 bases). Per germline, CDR1 MNHEY and CDR2 SVGEGT. The CDR3 is 14 residues long. Trimming shortened V by 2 bases and J by 4 bases, and 9 bases separated the two germline ends. The CDR3 loop reads CASSYHGQNQPQHF. The CDR3 nucleotides read TGTGCCAGCAGTTACCACGGACAGAATCAGCCCCAGCATTTT.

The chain has TRBV7-9 and TRBJ1-3; tentative D call: TRBD1 (5 bases). Germline loops: CDR1 SEHNR, CDR2 FQNEAQ (reference sequence). This CDR3 contains 15 residues. The V gene lost 1 base and the J gene lost 1 base, with 8 bases spanning the gap. CDR3 in amino acids: CASSLVAGSGNTIYF. The CDR3 nucleotides read TGTGCCAGCAGCTTAGTGGCAGGGTCTGGAAACACCATATATTTT.

V is TRBV5-1 and J is TRBJ1-1, with 8 positions matching TRBD1. The V and J ends lost 4 bases and 0 bases, in that order; junction bases with no gene match: 14. The germline gives CDR1 SGHRS, CDR2 YFSETQ. CDR3 length: 18 amino acids. The CDR3 bases are TGCGCCAGCAGCCCCAAACTCCAGACAGGGGTCATGAACACTGAAGCTTTCTTT. Its protein product is CASSPKLQTGVMNTEAFF. Supplemented by reference TRBV5-1 and TRBJ1-1, the full variable domain reads KAGVTQTPRYLIKTRGQQVTLSCSPISGHRSVSWYQQTPGQGLQFLFEYFSETQRNKGNFPGRFSGRQFSNSRSEMNVSTLELGDSALYLCASSPKLQTGVMNTEAFFGQGTRLTVV.

The chain links TRBV13 to TRBJ1-1; D gene unclear. Germline V CDR1 and CDR2: PRHDT, FYEKMQ (reference sequence). V lost 5 bases to trimming and J lost 4 bases, with 5 bases between them. The CDR3 runs 11 residues. In DNA, the CDR3 is TGTGCCAGCAGCAAGAGCACTGAAGCTTTCTTT. This sequence encodes CASSKSTEAFF.